The 21 T cell receptor beta chains in this list originate from one sample, sequenced in a study of identical twins. One entry per CDR3 protein, called by TCRdb with MiXCR from the 5' RACE reads. The sample records hundreds of thousands of distinct CDR3 sequences, 5.5% to 7.5% being singletons. Sequencing was done on a sample of naive T cells sorted from blood. The receptors were gathered from a man younger than 35 in good health.

This clonotype was seen at least ten times. This chain connects TRBV29-1 to TRBJ2-2, with 7 bases aligning to TRBD1. In germline, CDR1 is SQVTM, CDR2 ANQGSEA. This CDR3 is 15 amino acids long. V trimming: 0 bases; J trimming: 5 bases; junction bases outside the gene matches: 6. The chain's CDR3 is CSVEEVTGETGELFF. The CDR3 coding sequence is TGCAGCGTTGAAGAAGTCACAGGGGAGACCGGGGAGCTGTTTTTT.

This clonotype appeared a few times. V is TRBV12-3 or TRBV12-4 and J is TRBJ2-5, with 7 bases identical to TRBD1. After removal of 5 bases from V and 2 bases from J, the junction contained 8 bases not matched to a gene. This CDR3 is built from 15 residues. CDR3 coding DNA: TGTGCCAGCAGTCATCCCGGGACAGAACAAGAGACCCAGTACTTC. Its protein product is CASSHPGTEQETQYF.

This clonotype was picked up many times. The V call is TRBV4-1, the J call TRBJ1-5, with no clear D. Per germline, CDR1 MGHRA and CDR2 YSYEKL. The ends were cut back, 3 bases at V and 0 bases at J, with 3 bases in the middle. The length of the CDR3 is 13 residues. The CDR3 sequence is CASSHTSNQPQHF. The CDR3 bases are TGCGCCAGCAGCCATACTAGCAATCAGCCCCAGCATTTT.

This clonotype was seen only a few times. The chain carries TRBV5-1 and TRBJ2-5; TRBD2 agrees at 9 bases. Per the germline V gene, CDR1 is SGHRS and CDR2 is YFSETQ. Trimming at V came to 3 bases and at J to 1 base, leaving 10 bases not matched to a gene. The CDR3 is 17 amino acids. The CDR3 protein is CASSWGSSGRFQETQYF. The CDR3 nucleotides read TGCGCCAGCAGCTGGGGTTCAAGCGGGAGGTTCCAAGAGACCCAGTACTTC.

This clonotype was observed many times. The chain couples TRBV20-1 to TRBJ2-3; 9 bases agree with TRBD2. V lost 0 bases and J lost 8; bases outside the gene matches: 9. The CDR3 loop spans 15 amino acids. Germline assignment: CDR1 DFQATT and CDR2 SNEGSKA (reference sequence). The CDR3 DNA follows: TGCAGTGCTAGAGACGAAGGACTAGCGATCCCTACGCAGTATTTT. This gives the protein CSARDEGLAIPTQYF.

This clonotype was seen repeatedly, ten times or more. The chain couples TRBV12-3 or TRBV12-4 to TRBJ2-5; 8 bases are a match to TRBD2. The CDR3 spans 14 residues. Trimming removed 4 bases from V and 5 bases from J; junction bases left unmatched: 6. CDR3 bases: TGTGCCAGCAGTTCCCGGGTAGCGGGGGAGACCCAGTACTTC. Translating gives CASSSRVAGETQYF.

The sample holds a few counts of this clonotype. The CDR3 coding sequence is TGTGCCAGCAGCTTAGGTGGGAGAGATAATGAAAAACTGTTTTTT. Translated: CASSLGGRDNEKLFF. The rearrangement joins TRBV7-2 to TRBJ1-4; no reliable D call. The V end was cut by 1 base, the J end by 4 bases, with 10 bases between. This CDR3 has 15 residues. Germline CDR1 is SGHTA and CDR2 is FQGNSA.

V gene TRBV14 combines with J gene TRBJ2-1, with a tentative D call TRBD2 (5 bases). CDR1 is SGHDN, CDR2 FVKESK, per germline. This CDR3 has 16 amino acids. V was clipped by 4 bases and J by 3 bases, with 16 bases between them. CDR3: CASSRTDELVYNEQFF. In DNA, the CDR3 is TGTGCCAGCAGCCGCACGGACGAACTAGTCTACAATGAGCAGTTCTTC.

This clonotype was counted at least ten times. This rearrangement joins TRBV20-1 to TRBJ2-2; TRBD1 might be the D (5 bases). The CDR3 spans 14 residues. V was shortened by 0 bases and J by 6 bases, with 11 bases between the two germline ends. Per the germline V gene, CDR1 is DFQATT and CDR2 is SNEGSKA (reference sequence). CDR3 loop: CSARDSQGAGELFF. The CDR3 bases are TGCAGTGCTAGAGATTCGCAGGGTGCCGGGGAGCTGTTTTTT.

This clonotype has at least ten counts. V usage is TRBV28 and J usage is TRBJ2-7; perhaps TRBD1 as D (6 bases). Trimming left V 5 bases short and J 3 bases short, with 11 bases between. The CDR3 runs 13 residues. Germline CDR1 MDHEN, CDR2 SYDVKM. The DNA for the CDR3 is TGTGCCAGCAGTCGGGACATCAGCTACGAGCAGTACGTC. Its translation is CASSRDISYEQYV.

There are many counts of this clonotype. The chain recombines TRBV29-1 with TRBJ2-5; D possibly matches TRBD1 or TRBD2 (6 bases each). The germline gives CDR1 SQVTM, CDR2 ANQGSEA. The CDR3 has 12 residues. V shed 2 bases and J shed 5 bases, with 9 bases lying between them. The CDR3 reads CSVERGRETQYF. CDR3 sequence (DNA): TGCAGCGTTGAACGGGGGCGGGAGACCCAGTACTTC.

In this sample, this clonotype turned up many times. The CDR3 DNA follows: TGCAGCGTTCTCAGGACATCGGATACTGAAGCTTTCTTT. Translating gives CSVLRTSDTEAFF. The rearrangement links TRBV29-1 to TRBJ1-1; maybe TRBD1 (5 bases). The germline V gene encodes CDR1 SQVTM and CDR2 ANQGSEA. V dropped 5 bases and J dropped 5 bases, with 15 bases sitting between them. The CDR3 contains 13 residues.

This clonotype was observed many times. The DNA for the CDR3 is TGTGCCAGCAGCTTGACGAAGTACACCGGGGAGCTGTTTTTT. Translation gives CASSLTKYTGELFF. This chain uses TRBV5-8 with TRBJ2-2, with D hard to call. CDR1 is SGHTS, CDR2 YDEGEE, per germline. This CDR3 region has 14 residues. V lost 1 base, J lost 3 bases, and 7 bases lay in between.

V gene TRBV7-2 combines with J gene TRBJ1-5; D is unclear. Looked up from germline, CDR1 is SGHTA and CDR2 is FQGNSA. The CDR3 totals 14 residues. The V and J ends lost 7 bases and 2 bases respectively, with 12 bases between them. The CDR3 DNA reads as TGTGCCAGCACCCCGGTGGCAGGCAATCAGCCCCAGCATTTT. The encoded protein is CASTPVAGNQPQHF. The variable domain in full, with the rest retrieved from reference TRBV7-2 and TRBJ1-5, is GAGVSQSPSNKVTEKGKDVELRCDPISGHTALYWYRQSLGQGLEFLIYFQGNSAPDKSGLPSDRFSAERTGGSVSTLTIQRTQQEDSAVYLCASTPVAGNQPQHFGDGTRLSIL.

On this clonotype itself: This sequence may be a read error, since a much larger clone differs from it by one base. The V call is TRBV29-1, the J call TRBJ1-1; D is undetermined. CDR1 SQVTM and CDR2 ANQGSEA come from the germline V gene. V gave up 0 bases and J gave up 3 bases, with 11 bases separating them. The CDR3 has 14 residues. The CDR3 DNA reads TGCAGCGTTGAAGAATTGGCAGTAGACACTGAAGCTTTCTTT. This encodes CSVEELAVDTEAFF.

Ten or more counts support this clonotype. The chain carries TRBV6-1 and TRBJ1-1; possibly TRBD1 for D (6 bases). With 6 bases removed from V and 0 bases from J, the gap between germline ends came to 11 bases. Germline V gene sequence: CDR1 MNHNS, CDR2 SASEGT. The CDR3 totals 14 residues. This CDR3 is CASRGQLVNTEAFF. For the CDR3, the DNA is TGTGCCAGCAGAGGACAGTTAGTGAACACTGAAGCTTTCTTT.

The table lists this clonotype with many counts. The J gene is TRBJ2-1, the V gene TRBV20-1; D is possibly TRBD1 or TRBD2 (7 bases each). There are 13 residues in the CDR3. CDR1 DFQATT and CDR2 SNEGSKA come from the germline V gene (reference sequence). The V gene lost 2 bases and the J gene lost 7 bases, with 12 bases spanning the gap. CDR3 residues: CSARQGGWNEQFF. The CDR3 coding sequence is TGCAGTGCTAGACAGGGGGGGTGGAATGAGCAGTTCTTC.

There are many counts of this clonotype. The chain employs TRBV4-3 and TRBJ2-5; TRBD1 matches 8 bases. CDR3 length: 15 residues. The J segment lost 5 bases and the V segment lost 2 bases, leaving 7 bases of the junction unmatched. Germline assignment: CDR1 LGHNA and CDR2 YSLEER. In DNA form, the CDR3 reads TGCGCCAGCAGCCAAAACACAGGGGGTCCGGAGACCCAGTACTTC. It yields the protein CASSQNTGGPETQYF.

The chain joins TRBV3-1 to TRBJ2-5; the match to TRBD2 covers 10 bases. CDR3 size: 17 residues. With 6 bases clipped from V and 5 bases from J, the junction kept 15 bases outside the gene matches. The germline CDR1 and CDR2 sequences are LGHDT and YNNKEL (reference sequence). The DNA for the CDR3 is TGTGCCAGCAGGACCGAGACTAGCGGGCCCCTTGACGAGACCCAGTACTTC. Translated: CASRTETSGPLDETQYF.

The chain carries TRBV25-1 and TRBJ2-5; D not certain. Germline-derived CDR1 and CDR2 are MGHDK and SYGVNS. This CDR3 is built from 11 residues. V lost 6 bases and J 4 bases, leaving 6 bases between the germline ends. CDR3 sequence reads: CASRRLETQYF. CDR3 coding DNA: TGTGCCAGCAGGAGACTAGAGACCCAGTACTTC.

This clonotype was picked up many times. The V gene is TRBV24-1, the J gene TRBJ2-3; D is unresolved. Germline V gene data show CDR1 as KGHDR and CDR2 as SFDVKD. V lost 3 bases and J 5 bases, leaving 11 bases between the germline ends. CDR3 length: 14 amino acids. The CDR3 loop reads CATSDNRRVDTQYF. The CDR3 nucleotides are TGTGCCACCAGTGATAACCGACGGGTAGATACGCAGTATTTT.